Following are 15 T cell receptor beta chains from one sample sequenced in a study of T-cell memory formation after mild COVID-19. MiXCR, applied by TCRdb to the 5' RACE reads, yields one record per CDR3 protein. The data contain some 450,000 distinct CDR3 sequences, 18% of them seen just once; the ten biggest clones take up roughly 21%. Material for sequencing was PBMCs or a T cell subset sorted from them (not recorded which). Receptors originate from a man aged 18 to 35 who had mild COVID-19 (a few samples of this study predate the infection). Cell type and time point are not known.

This clonotype appeared a few times. The CDR3 protein is CAARKDTAGELFF. In DNA form, the CDR3 reads TGTGCCGCTCGGAAGGACACGGCCGGGGAGCTGTTTTTT. The rearrangement uses TRBV6-2 or TRBV6-3 and TRBJ2-2, with D tentatively TRBD1 (5 bases). Trimming removed 11 bases from V and 6 bases from J, with 16 bases in between. Per germline, CDR1 MNHEY and CDR2 SVGEGT. This CDR3 contains 13 residues.

The V and J genes are TRBV3-1 and TRBJ1-2; D possibly corresponds to TRBD1 (6 bases). Trimming took 0 bases from V and 6 from J, leaving 17 bases between them. This CDR3 has 16 amino acids. Germline CDR1 is LGHDT and CDR2 is YNNKEL (reference sequence). CDR3 sequence (DNA): TGTGCCAGCAGCCAAGAAAGCACGAGGGGGGCTAATGGCTACACCTTC. Translated, it gives CASSQESTRGANGYTF.

This clonotype was seen a few times. This sequence joins TRBV6-2 or TRBV6-3 and TRBJ1-5; D not certain. The CDR3 runs 13 residues. Germline CDR1 and CDR2: MNHEY and SVGEGT. Trimming took 5 bases from V and 9 from J, leaving 14 bases between them. CDR3 region: CASSAIVLGPQHF. The CDR3 DNA reads as TGTGCCAGCAGTGCGATCGTTCTCGGGCCCCAGCATTTT.

This clonotype was counted only a few times. The chain employs TRBV7-2 and TRBJ2-7; the match to TRBD1 covers 10 bases. The CDR3 loop spans 15 amino acids. CDR1 is SGHTA and CDR2 is FQGNSA in the germline V gene. With 5 bases clipped from V and 2 bases from J, the junction kept 6 bases outside the gene matches. CDR3 nucleotides: TGTGCCAGCAGCGTCCGGGACAGGGGAGCCTACGAGCAGTACTTC. This translates into CASSVRDRGAYEQYF. The variable domain in full, completed from reference TRBV7-2 and TRBJ2-7, reads GAGVSQSPSNKVTEKGKDVELRCDPISGHTALYWYRQSLGQGLEFLIYFQGNSAPDKSGLPSDRFSAERTGGSVSTLTIQRTQQEDSAVYLCASSVRDRGAYEQYFGPGTRLTVT.

This clonotype has ten or more counts. The chain employs TRBV7-2 and TRBJ1-3, with D unresolved. V shed 4 bases and J shed 2 bases, with 6 bases lying between them. The V gene's germline CDR1 is SGHTA and CDR2 FQGNSA. CDR3 size: 13 residues. The CDR3 bases are TGTGCCAGCAGCTACATTGCTGGAAACACCATATATTTT. Translating gives CASSYIAGNTIYF.

There are a few counts of this clonotype. The rearrangement links TRBV6-2 or TRBV6-3 to TRBJ2-7, with 8 bases aligning to TRBD2. Germline-derived CDR1 and CDR2 are MNHEY and SVGEGT. CDR3 length equals 16 residues. Unmatched junction bases numbered 9, after V lost 4 bases and J lost 1 base. The CDR3 loop is CASSSHSGGTSYEQYF. The CDR3 DNA is TGTGCCAGCAGTTCCCACAGCGGGGGAACGTCCTACGAGCAGTACTTC.

The rearrangement joins TRBV20-1 to TRBJ2-3; D unresolved. V lost 2 bases and J 4 bases, leaving 13 bases between the germline ends. The CDR3 spans 14 residues. CDR1 and CDR2 from the germline V gene are DFQATT and SNEGSKA (reference sequence). CDR3 bases: TGCAGTGCTAGATTACCCCTTCTCGCAGATACGCAGTATTTT. Its translation: CSARLPLLADTQYF.

In regard to this clonotype: Here the CDR3 omits its conserved ending phenylalanine or tryptophan, so a read error is the likely source. The chain is built from TRBV4-1 and TRBJ1-6; D might be TRBD1 (5 bases). The germline V and J ends were trimmed by 1 base and 11 bases, with 18 bases remaining between them. This CDR3 is built from 16 residues. The germline CDR1 and CDR2 sequences are MGHRA and YSYEKL. CDR3 sequence reads: CASSQGWGGSPTPLHC. DNA of the CDR3: TGCGCCAGCAGCCAAGGCTGGGGCGGAAGCCCCACACCCCTCCACTGT.

The V gene is TRBV5-4, the J gene TRBJ1-1; D might be TRBD1 (5 bases). V lost 7 bases and J lost 6, with 16 bases in between. This CDR3 has 13 amino acids. Germline loops: CDR1 SGHNT, CDR2 YYREEE (reference sequence). The CDR3 coding sequence is TGTGCCAGCCACAAGGGGTTTGGGGCTGAAGCTTTCTTT. Its translation is CASHKGFGAEAFF. Drawing the rest from reference TRBV5-4 and TRBJ1-1, the complete variable domain is ETGVTQSPTHLIKTRGQQVTLRCSSQSGHNTVSWYQQALGQGPQFIFQYYREEENGRGNFPPRFSGLQFPNYSSELNVNALELDDSALYLCASHKGFGAEAFFGQGTRLTVV.

This clonotype was counted many times. The genes are TRBV7-9 and TRBJ1-4; D is perhaps TRBD1 (5 bases). The V end was cut by 2 bases, the J end by 8 bases, with 12 bases between. The CDR3 consists of 14 residues. Germline V gene data show CDR1 as SEHNR and CDR2 as FQNEAQ (reference sequence). Written as DNA, the CDR3 is TGTGCCAGCAGCTTACAGGGCACTTGGGAAAAACTGTTTTTT. Amino acids: CASSLQGTWEKLFF.

This clonotype was recorded a few times. This rearrangement joins TRBV6-5 to TRBJ1-2; D gene unclear. CDR1 is MNHEY and CDR2 is SVGAGI in the germline V gene. This CDR3 is 13 amino acids long. V was pared by 2 bases and J by 5 bases, with 9 bases between. The CDR3 protein is CASSYRADYGYTF. The CDR3 DNA follows: TGTGCCAGCAGTTACAGGGCGGATTATGGCTACACCTTC.

The chain carries TRBV18 and TRBJ2-6, with D possibly TRBD2 on 5 matching bases. V shed 3 bases and J shed 0 bases, with 12 bases lying between them. The CDR3 is 17 amino acids. Germline-derived CDR1 and CDR2 are KGHSH and LQKENI. For the CDR3, the DNA is TGTGCCAGCTCACCGACGGAGGCATCCTCTGGGGCCAACGTCCTGACTTTC. Encoded protein: CASSPTEASSGANVLTF.

The V gene is TRBV5-6, the J gene TRBJ2-3, with TRBD2 matching 12 bases. Germline V gene lookup returns CDR1 SGHDT and CDR2 YYEEEE. J gave up 5 bases and V 0 bases, and 1 base lay outside the gene matches. The CDR3 is 15 amino acids. The CDR3 loop reads CASSLEGLAGDTQYF. CDR3 bases: TGTGCCAGCAGCTTGGAGGGACTAGCGGGAGATACGCAGTATTTT.

Of note for this clonotype: With a much larger clone just one base away, this may be a read error. The chain has TRBV12-3 or TRBV12-4 and TRBJ2-5; 7 nucleotides agree with TRBD1. Trimming took 6 bases from V and 2 from J; bases not matched to a gene: 3. This CDR3 has 13 amino acids. In nucleotides, the CDR3 is TGTGCCAGCAGGCTGACAGGGCAAGAGACCCAGTACTTC. This encodes CASRLTGQETQYF.

This chain links TRBV5-1 with TRBJ1-6, with TRBD1 matching 8 bases. The V segment lost 0 bases and the J segment 7 bases; nucleotides outside the gene matches: 3. Germline lookup yields CDR1 SGHRS and CDR2 YFSETQ. There are 15 residues in the CDR3. CDR3: CASSLEDRGNSPLHF. DNA of the CDR3: TGCGCCAGCAGCTTGGAAGACAGGGGCAATTCACCCCTCCACTTT.